A single sample gave rise to the 6 T cell receptor beta chains below, sequenced in a study of cytomegalovirus exposure and HLA in healthy donors (dated by TCRdb to about 2017). The library was produced with the immunoSEQ multiplex PCR assay. In its TCRdb copy, this immuneACCESS table keeps in-frame sequences only and misses some clones. Where compared with another copy, unresolved V genes explain less than half of these, and the others have no known cause. The sample data list around 350,000 clones, and 70% to 90% of these were observed just once. Together, the top ten hold under 0.95% of the sample. The material sequenced was PBMCs. The receptors here all came from a woman aged 18 to 35 in good health and CMV-seronegative.

This rearrangement joins TRBV5-6 to TRBJ1-2, with D perhaps matching TRBD1 (5 bases). Trimming stripped 1 base from V and 3 bases from J, with 10 bases between. This CDR3 has 14 residues. Germline V gene sequence: CDR1 SGHDT, CDR2 YYEEEE. The CDR3 is CASSLPDRYYGYTF. The CDR3 DNA is TGTGCCAGCAGCTTGCCCGACAGATACTATGGCTACACCTTC.

The V gene is TRBV6-1, the J gene TRBJ2-3; D perhaps matches TRBD2 (5 bases). Germline CDR1 and CDR2: MNHNS and SASEGT. The CDR3 sequence is 14 residues long. Trimming removed 8 bases from V and 1 base from J, with 13 bases in between. This chain's CDR3 is CASVFGRGTDTQYF. The CDR3 DNA is TGTGCCAGCGTTTTCGGGCGGGGCACAGATACGCAGTATTTT.

The CDR3 protein is CASNSGDTQYF. CDR3 nucleotide sequence: TGCGCCAGCAATAGCGGAGATACGCAGTATTTT. The chain joins TRBV10-1 to TRBJ2-3, with a tentative D call TRBD2 (6 bases). Germline values: CDR1 WNHNN, CDR2 SYGVQD (reference sequence). V was cut by 7 bases and J by 5 bases, with 7 bases left in between. The CDR3 has 11 residues.

J is TRBJ1-2 and V is TRBV15; TRBD1 is a possible D gene (6 bases). Germline lookup yields CDR1 LNHNV and CDR2 YYDKDF (reference sequence). This CDR3 is 15 amino acids long. Deletions cut 0 bases from V and 8 bases from J, with 16 bases between. The CDR3 sequence is CATSRDPDSRGGYTF. The CDR3 DNA sequence: TGTGCCACCAGCAGAGATCCGGACTCCAGGGGAGGCTACACCTTC.

The CDR3 here is CASSLEYTNEAFF. For the CDR3, the DNA is TGCGCCAGCAGCTTGGAGTACACTAATGAAGCTTTCTTT. V usage is TRBV5-1 and J usage is TRBJ1-1; D gene ambiguous. Looked up from germline, CDR1 is SGHRS and CDR2 is YFSETQ. V shed 0 bases and J shed 7 bases, with 10 bases lying between them. This CDR3 contains 13 residues.

This clone is a singleton in its sample. The chain couples TRBV7-6 to TRBJ2-7; TRBD2 might be the D (6 bases). The CDR3 spans 15 residues. Germline CDR1 SGHVS, CDR2 FNYEAQ. The V end lost 4 bases, the J end lost 0 bases, and 13 bases lay between the germline ends. This chain's CDR3 is CASSSRDGSSYEQYF. As DNA, the CDR3 is TGTGCCAGCAGCTCGAGGGACGGGAGCTCCTACGAGCAGTACTTC.